Listed below are T cell receptor beta chains from one sample, sequenced in a study of technical replicates of blood from a handful of donors. Sequenced by immunoSEQ multiplex PCR; TCRdb stores in-frame clones only, minus some. The sample carries 53,000 or so clones, 85% to 95% recorded once. The source material was PBMCs. These receptors all stem from a human donor in good health. Some clones in this sample may be carry-over from other donors' samples. Each CDR3 is given without its conserved first and last residue.

v_gene	j_gene	CDR3aa
TRBV11-3	TRBJ2-1	ASSLSFSGASYNEQF
TRBV5-1	TRBJ2-3	ASSSGTSGTRDTQY
TRBV7-9	TRBJ1-1	ASSLWEAEWDTEAF
TRBV19	TRBJ1-1	ASTGQGKMSAF
TRBV4-3	TRBJ2-7	ASSQDAAGGRYEQY
TRBV14	TRBJ1-2	ASSQDSRDYGYT
TRBV11-2	TRBJ1-4	ASRPGQGGSTNEKLF
TRBV7-3	TRBJ2-2	ASSSAGGRTGELF
TRBV7-2	TRBJ1-6	ASSSLGGADSPLH
TRBV7-2	TRBJ2-4	ASSPEAGGRARMNIQY
TRBV6-5	TRBJ1-3	ASSRRQGLNTIY
TRBV7-6	TRBJ2-7	ASSLGAASYEQY
TRBV7-2	TRBJ2-7	ASSPPGTSGHEQY
TRBV6-4	TRBJ1-5	ASRHHPMGQGISPQH
TRBV11-3	TRBJ2-1	ASSLRGTGGSGEQF
TRBV10-3	TRBJ2-1	AISGLAGESSYNEQF
TRBV6-5	TRBJ2-7	ASRLGPSAEQY
TRBV5-5	TRBJ2-2	ASSLGGQGNTGELF
TRBV6-6	TRBJ2-7	ASSYSSGQGSYEQY
TRBV6-4	TRBJ1-1	ASSDSRRRQGEFYTEAF
TRBV5-6	TRBJ1-5	ASSIGTGANQPQH
TRBV6-5	TRBJ2-1	ASSYSGTGAYNEQF
TRBV27	TRBJ1-1	ASSLSGGAHTEAF
TRBV21-1	TRBJ1-1	ASSPQGTSEAF
TRBV7-2	TRBJ2-5	ASSPAGGTQY
TRBV18	TRBJ2-7	ASSPGAGNEQY
TRBV18	TRBJ2-3	ASSPTSGRAADTQY
TRBV7-8	TRBJ2-2	ASSKHRDREGTGELF
TRBV10-2	TRBJ2-5	ASSESGWGRDQETQY
TRBV27	TRBJ1-6	ASSPPRTGKETLH
TRBV6-6	TRBJ1-6	ASSYTNRALDSPLH
TRBV5-1	TRBJ2-3	ASSRGGTSTDTQY
TRBV9	TRBJ2-2	ASSRSEGRTGELF
TRBV7-2	TRBJ2-1	ASSPRLANEQF
TRBV7-6	TRBJ2-1	ASALGIGGNEQF
TRBV15	TRBJ2-5	ATSPDRVRETQY
TRBV18	TRBJ2-7	ASSTRDTGEQY
TRBV9	TRBJ2-1	ASSRGPGQRYNEQF
TRBV4-3	TRBJ1-5	ASSHVYGTANQPQH
TRBV2	TRBJ1-5	ASSGLQGAQDQPQH
TRBV14	TRBJ2-2	ASSQDWAGGAGELF
TRBV4-3	TRBJ1-1	ASSQDPGTEAF
TRBV21-1	TRBJ2-5	ASSKALGDSQETQY
TRBV5-6	TRBJ1-2	ASSMTAGLGGYT
TRBV4-3	TRBJ2-3	ASSQEIAGGVTDTQY
TRBV30	TRBJ2-7	AWSVGREQY
TRBV10-3	TRBJ2-3	AISDAGGPTDTQY
TRBV2	TRBJ2-7	ASSLQGWEQY
TRBV5-1	TRBJ2-5	ASSLARETQY